This T cell receptor beta chain stems from a study of blood T cell repertoires in COVID-19 (TCRdb year 2020). With regard to the full study: Collaborator samples came from the United States, Italy and Spain and covered acute and convalescent phases of COVID-19. The prospective study material was composed of cDNA or gDNA derived from T cells, B-cell-depleted T cells, or PBMCs. Subjects who had been exposed to COVID-19, were actively infected with it, or had recovered from it provided the deeply sampled blood TCRbeta repertoires that made up the dataset. The repertoires were made available in a free public database intended to serve as a resource for research on the immune response to SARS-CoV-2. The samples were drawn from the first 160 participants of the ongoing ImmuneRACE study and from 1,254 subjects provided by 6 global collaborators. A de-identified subject ID, COVID-19 status, age in years and sex were almost always included in the sample metadata. Where available, HLA class I and class II types were taken from metadata supplied by the sample provider and were not determined by assay-based typing. What the work shows at the level of the full study, not this receptor alone: The quantity of clinical and demographic metadata differed by source and by participant and was supplied without curation.

The collaborating institutions used their own protocols to collect whole blood in K2EDTA tubes. For TCRbeta analysis, collaborator samples were shipped as frozen whole blood, as isolated PBMCs, or as DNA extracted from either sample type. Trimming costs V 1 base and J 2 bases, and their ends lie 5 bases apart. The cysteine opens and the phenylalanine closes a CDR3 of 13 amino acids. This entry keeps only the CDR3 DNA: 39 bases, framed from base 1. Via the germline V gene, CDR1 is SGHAT and CDR2 FQNNGV. As to this clone: There is no known antigen for this receptor. There are no base qualities to consult, and no much larger clone falls within one base.

TCRbeta CDR3 regions were amplified from genomic DNA using the immunoSEQ Assay, a bias-controlled multiplex PCR. The original pipeline was this. Nucleated cell counts per sample were estimated from amplification of reference gene primers within the assay. To quantify the absolute abundance of each unique TCRbeta CDR3 rearrangement, sequence reads were collapsed and filtered. Productive Simpson clonality was computed per sample as the square root of Simpson's diversity index over productive rearrangements. TCRdb stores this immuneACCESS table with in-frame sequences only. Part of the clones is absent; in the studies checked, under half of the shortfall reflects unresolved V genes, and no reason is known for the rest. The V and J calls and clone size are taken from that table; D and trimming were inferred from the DNA. The sample table shows fewer than 300,000 clones, and roughly 79% are seen once. The ten largest account for 2.5% to 3% of the sample.

The specimen was peripheral blood. This sequence uses TRBV11-2 and TRBJ1-2; TRBD1 might be the D gene, on 5 matching bases. This TCR was sampled from a woman aged 55-69 years with active or convalescent COVID-19. The CDR3 reads as follows: CASSLGGNYGYTF. The nucleotide sequence reads as follows: TGTGCCAGCAGCTTAGGGGGCAACTATGGCTACACCTTC.